A selection of T cell receptor beta chains follows, all from one sample in a study of shared clonotypes between healthy human individuals. Produced via immunoSEQ multiplex PCR; TCRdb's table is partial and in-frame only. The sample lists more than 550,000 clones; about 91% were seen once. Sequencing used naive CD8+ T cells sorted from blood. The receptor source for this set is a man in his thirties or forties in good health. The CDR3 runs from the conserved cysteine through the conserved F or W. The D gene is left open where the match is weak. Where a row states a size, it is once, few, many or the class of an expanded clone; other rows omit it.

size: NA
V: TRBV29-1
D: NA
J: TRBJ2-5
DNA: TGCAGCGTTGAAGACAGGGAGGTGTTTGGAGAGACCCAGTACTTC
CDR3: CSVEDREVFGETQYF

size: NA
V: TRBV4-1
D: NA
J: TRBJ2-7
DNA: TGCGCCAGCAGCCAAGAAGACCAGGCTAGTGACTACGAGCAGTACTTC
CDR3: CASSQEDQASDYEQYF

size: NA
V: TRBV10-2
D: TRBD2
J: TRBJ2-7
DNA: TGCGCCAGCAGGTTAGCGGGAGGGCCCTCCGAGCAGTACTTC
CDR3: CASRLAGGPSEQYF

size: NA
V: TRBV13
D: NA
J: TRBJ1-1
DNA: TGTGCCAGCAGATGGGAGAACACTGAAGCTTTCTTT
CDR3: CASRWENTEAFF

size: NA
V: TRBV9
D: NA
J: TRBJ2-2
DNA: TGTGCCAGCAGCGTAGCTGGCGGGGAGCTGTTTTTT
CDR3: CASSVAGGELFF

size: NA
V: TRBV5-4
D: NA
J: TRBJ2-7
DNA: TGTGCCAGCAGCAAACGGACTTCCTCCTACGAGCAGTACTTC
CDR3: CASSKRTSSYEQYF

size: NA
V: TRBV5-4
D: TRBD1
J: TRBJ2-2
DNA: TGTGCCAGCAGCTTGGACAGGGGGAACGGGGAGCTGTTTTTT
CDR3: CASSLDRGNGELFF

size: NA
V: TRBV4-1
D: NA
J: TRBJ1-2
DNA: TGCGCCAGCAGCCCTAAGGGGCAGGGGCCGGTTGGCTACACCTTC
CDR3: CASSPKGQGPVGYTF

size: NA
V: TRBV28
D: TRBD2
J: TRBJ2-7
DNA: TGTGCCAGCCGCCGGGAGGGTCACGAGCAGTACTTC
CDR3: CASRREGHEQYF

size: NA
V: TRBV6-5
D: NA
J: TRBJ2-7
DNA: TGTGCCAGCAGTTACCGCCAGAGGGAGGCCGCCTACGAGCAGTACTTC
CDR3: CASSYRQREAAYEQYF

size: NA
V: TRBV28
D: TRBD1
J: TRBJ2-2
DNA: TGTGCCAGCAGTTTTGGGACAGGGTGGAACACCGGGGAGCTGTTTTTT
CDR3: CASSFGTGWNTGELFF

size: once
V: TRBV27
D: NA
J: TRBJ2-1
DNA: TGTGCCAGCAGTATAGGAGGTGTTTGGGCGGGGGCCTCCTACAATGAGCAGTTCTTC
CDR3: CASSIGGVWAGASYNEQFF

size: NA
V: TRBV18
D: NA
J: TRBJ2-1
DNA: TGTGCCAGCTCACGCAGCGCACCCCGGCCCAATGAGCAGTTCTTC
CDR3: CASSRSAPRPNEQFF

size: NA
V: TRBV29-1
D: NA
J: TRBJ2-7
DNA: TGCAGCGTTGACGCCCTGGGCGGTGGCGAGCAGTACTTC
CDR3: CSVDALGGGEQYF

size: NA
V: TRBV4-1
D: TRBD1
J: TRBJ2-2
DNA: TGCGCCAGCAGCCAGGGACAGGGAAACACCGGGGAGCTGTTTTTT
CDR3: CASSQGQGNTGELFF

size: NA
V: TRBV7-8
D: TRBD1
J: TRBJ2-7
DNA: TGTGCCAGCAGCTTAGGGGGACAGGGGGCCTACGAGCAGTACTTC
CDR3: CASSLGGQGAYEQYF

size: NA
V: TRBV27
D: NA
J: TRBJ1-1
DNA: TGTGCCAGCAGGCTAGGATTTACAGGTTTCACTGAAGCTTTCTTT
CDR3: CASRLGFTGFTEAFF

size: NA
V: TRBV19
D: NA
J: TRBJ2-5
DNA: TGTGCCAGTAGTATCGTACACCAAGAGACCCAGTACTTC
CDR3: CASSIVHQETQYF

size: NA
V: TRBV30
D: NA
J: TRBJ2-3
DNA: TGTGCCTGGAGTTGGAGCGTCTCAAGCACAGATACGCAGTATTTT
CDR3: CAWSWSVSSTDTQYF

size: NA
V: TRBV5-5
D: NA
J: TRBJ2-7
DNA: TGTGCCAGCAGCCCTAGCGTCGAGCAGTACTTC
CDR3: CASSPSVEQYF

size: NA
V: TRBV28
D: TRBD2
J: TRBJ2-7
DNA: TGTGCCAGCAGTAAATTAGGGACTAGCGGCTACGAGCAGTACTTC
CDR3: CASSKLGTSGYEQYF

size: NA
V: TRBV4-3
D: TRBD2
J: TRBJ2-1
DNA: TGCGCCAGCAGCCAAGCGTTAATCAAACTAGCGGGAGGATCAGATGAGCAGTTCTTC
CDR3: CASSQALIKLAGGSDEQFF

size: NA
V: TRBV5-6
D: TRBD2
J: TRBJ2-1
DNA: TGTGCCAGCAGCTTGGCTAGCGGGAGTCTTAATGAGCAGTTCTTC
CDR3: CASSLASGSLNEQFF